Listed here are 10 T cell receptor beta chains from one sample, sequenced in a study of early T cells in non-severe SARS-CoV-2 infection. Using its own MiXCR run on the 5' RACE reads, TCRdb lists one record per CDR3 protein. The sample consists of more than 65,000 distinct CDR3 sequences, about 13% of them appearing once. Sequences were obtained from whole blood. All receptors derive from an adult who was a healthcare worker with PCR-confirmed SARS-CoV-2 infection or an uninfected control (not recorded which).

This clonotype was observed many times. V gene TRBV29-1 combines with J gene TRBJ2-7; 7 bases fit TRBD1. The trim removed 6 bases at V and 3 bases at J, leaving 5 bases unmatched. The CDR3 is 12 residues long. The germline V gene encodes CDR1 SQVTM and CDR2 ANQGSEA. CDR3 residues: CSVGTANYEQYF. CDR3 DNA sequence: TGCAGCGTCGGGACAGCAAACTACGAGCAGTACTTC.

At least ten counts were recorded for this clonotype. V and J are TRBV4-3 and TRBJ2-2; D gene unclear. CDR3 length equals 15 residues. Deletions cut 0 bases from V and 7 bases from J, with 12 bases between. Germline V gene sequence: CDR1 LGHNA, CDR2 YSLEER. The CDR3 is CASSQDTARSGELFF. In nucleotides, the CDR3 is TGCGCCAGCAGCCAAGATACAGCGAGGAGCGGGGAGCTGTTTTTT.

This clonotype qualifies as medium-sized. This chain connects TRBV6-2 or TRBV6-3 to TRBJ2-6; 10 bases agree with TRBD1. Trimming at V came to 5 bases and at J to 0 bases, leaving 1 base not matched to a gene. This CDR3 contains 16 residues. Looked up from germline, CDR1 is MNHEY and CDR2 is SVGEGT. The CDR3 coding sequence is TGTGCCAGCAGTGGGACAGGGGACTCTGGGGCCAACGTCCTGACTTTC. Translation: CASSGTGDSGANVLTF.

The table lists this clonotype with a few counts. CDR3 residues: CSARTGFDYGYTF. The CDR3 DNA reads TGCAGTGCTAGGACCGGGTTTGACTATGGCTACACCTTC. V is TRBV20-1 and J is TRBJ1-2; D call uncertain. Germline CDR1 is DFQATT and CDR2 is SNEGSKA (reference sequence). The CDR3 sequence is 13 residues long. The ends were cut back, 3 bases at V and 3 bases at J, with 11 bases in the middle.

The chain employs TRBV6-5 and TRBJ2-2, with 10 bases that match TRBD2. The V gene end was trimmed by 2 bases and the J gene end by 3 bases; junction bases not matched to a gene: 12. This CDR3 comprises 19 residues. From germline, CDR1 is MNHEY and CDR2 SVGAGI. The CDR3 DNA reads TGTGCCAGCAGTTACCTCTCTAGCGGGGGTATTAAACACACCGGGGAGCTGTTTTTT. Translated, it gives CASSYLSSGGIKHTGELFF.

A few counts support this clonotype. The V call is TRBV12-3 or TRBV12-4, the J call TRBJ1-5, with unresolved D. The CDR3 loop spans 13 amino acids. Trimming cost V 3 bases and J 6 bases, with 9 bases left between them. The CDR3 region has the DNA TGTGCCAGCAGTTTTACCCGGGTTCAGCCCCAGCATTTT. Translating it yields CASSFTRVQPQHF.

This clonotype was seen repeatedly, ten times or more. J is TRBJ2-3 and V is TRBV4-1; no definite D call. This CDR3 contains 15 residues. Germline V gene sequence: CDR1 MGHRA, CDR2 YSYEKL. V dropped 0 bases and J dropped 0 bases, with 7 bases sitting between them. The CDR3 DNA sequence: TGCGCCAGCAGCCAAGAAGGGCTTAGCACAGATACGCAGTATTTT. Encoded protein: CASSQEGLSTDTQYF.

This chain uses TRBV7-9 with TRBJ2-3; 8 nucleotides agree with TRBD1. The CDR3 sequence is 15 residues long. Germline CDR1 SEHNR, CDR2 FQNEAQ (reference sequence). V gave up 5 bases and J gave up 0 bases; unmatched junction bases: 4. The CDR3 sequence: CASSLTGDSTDTQYF. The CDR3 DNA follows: TGTGCCAGCAGCCTGACAGGGGATAGCACAGATACGCAGTATTTT.

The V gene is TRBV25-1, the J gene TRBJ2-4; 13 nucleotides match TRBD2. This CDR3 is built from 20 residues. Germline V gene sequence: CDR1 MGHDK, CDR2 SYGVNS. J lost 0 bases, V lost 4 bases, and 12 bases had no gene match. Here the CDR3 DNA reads TGTGCCAGCAGTGGAGAGCAGGGGACTAGCGGGATTCTAGCCAAAAACATTCAGTACTTC. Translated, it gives CASSGEQGTSGILAKNIQYF.

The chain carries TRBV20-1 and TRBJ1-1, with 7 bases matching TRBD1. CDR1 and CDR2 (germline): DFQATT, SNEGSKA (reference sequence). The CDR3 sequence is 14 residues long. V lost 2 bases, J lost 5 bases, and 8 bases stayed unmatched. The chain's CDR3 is CSARPRQGWTEAFF. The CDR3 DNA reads TGCAGTGCTAGACCGCGACAGGGATGGACTGAAGCTTTCTTT.